The T cell receptor beta chain described here comes from a study of monozygotic twins with inflammatory bowel disease. Whole-study results and caveats: Evidence did not back any single strong signal or clonotype linked to IBD. Varying immunosuppressive regimens may have increased patient repertoire variability. Researchers reported no repertoire similarity difference between concordant and discordant twins, possibly from limited power.

About this clonotype: Its specificity is not known.

An amount of roughly 3,500 ng of total RNA was used for each TCR library. TCRdb processed the 5' RACE reads again and assigns one entry to each CDR3 protein, with no DNA. The sample includes about 420,000 distinct CDR3 sequences. The CDR3 sequence is 11 residues long. Looked up from germline, CDR1 is SGHNT and CDR2 is YYREEE (reference sequence). The chain links TRBV5-4 to TRBJ2-7; TCRdb proposes TRBD1, but this gene call is untestable without DNA. The TCR originated in a human donor with ulcerative colitis or Crohn's disease, or a healthy co-twin of an affected twin (not recorded which). The sequenced material came from blood. Here the CDR3 reads CASSGQGEAYF.